These T cell receptor beta chains were read from a single sample in a study of T cells in Graves' hyperthyroidism and ophthalmopathy. Via MiXCR, TCRdb re-called the multiplex PCR reads, giving one row per CDR3 protein. The profile covers some 500,000 distinct CDR3 sequences, with under 15% appearing a single time and 17% taken by the ten largest. The sequencing sample was made of blood. The receptors shown here come from a woman aged 18-29 years with Graves' hyperthyroidism. CDR3s include the opening cysteine and the closing phenylalanine or tryptophan. The order of the fields is D gene, J gene, V gene, clone size, CDR3 DNA, CDR3 protein. A D gene is named only where the DNA matches it firmly. The size of a clone is reported for some rows only, either as once, few or many, or as a class for expanded clones.

-,TRBJ1-1,TRBV5-1,many,TGCGCCAGCAGCTCCAGCCCTCCCGGGGCGGCCACTGAAGCTTTCTTT,CASSSSPPGAATEAFF
-,TRBJ1-5,TRBV7-8,many,TGTGCCAGCAGCTTAGTTGTCGACTCCGGGGGGCCCCAGCATTTT,CASSLVVDSGGPQHF
-,TRBJ2-5,TRBV20-1,-,TGCAGTGCTAGAGATATAACAGGACAAGAGACCCAGTACTTC,CSARDITGQETQYF
-,TRBJ1-1,TRBV12-3/TRBV12-4,many,TGTGCCAGCAGGGACCCGGGGGCCGCTTTCTTT,CASRDPGAAFF
-,TRBJ2-1,TRBV5-1,few,TGCGCCAGCAGCTTGTCGCTACAGGGCTCCTACAATGAGCAGTTCTTC,CASSLSLQGSYNEQFF
TRBD1,TRBJ2-2,TRBV5-4,few,TGTGCCAGCAGCTTGTTACAGGGGGCCGGGGAGCTGTTTTTT,CASSLLQGAGELFF
-,TRBJ2-7,TRBV2,many,TGTGCCAGCAGCGCCGAACAGTACCTACGAAAGCAGTACTTC,CASSAEQYLRKQYF
-,TRBJ2-7,TRBV19,many,TGTGCCAGTAGTAAGGTCTGGACGACATCCTACGAGCAGTACTTC,CASSKVWTTSYEQYF
-,TRBJ2-6,TRBV12-3/TRBV12-4,many,TGTGCCAGTCAGGAGGGGACCTCGACCTTTGGGGCCAACGTCCTGACTTTC,CASQEGTSTFGANVLTF
-,TRBJ2-3,TRBV5-1,-,TGCGCCAGCAGCTTCGCGGAGATCACAGATACGCAGTATTTT,CASSFAEITDTQYF
-,TRBJ2-1,TRBV18,many,TGTGCCAGCTCACCTCCGGGTATGAGGGCGTTCAATGAGCAGTTCTTC,CASSPPGMRAFNEQFF
-,TRBJ1-1,TRBV11-2,many,TGTGCCAGCAGCTTATTTCGAACTGAAGCTTTCTTT,CASSLFRTEAFF
TRBD2,TRBJ2-1,TRBV3-1,many,TGTGCCAGCAGCCAAGAGGTTGGCCTAGCGGGAGGGGTCCCTCCCTACAATGAGCAGTTCTTC,CASSQEVGLAGGVPPYNEQFF
-,TRBJ2-3,TRBV20-1,-,TGCAGTGCTGGGGGGGGGAGGGGGACTAGCACAGATACGCAGTATTTT,CSAGGGRGTSTDTQYF
TRBD2,TRBJ2-5,TRBV20-1,many,TGCAGTGCGCCGGGACTAGCGGGAGGCGGAGAGACCCAGTACTTC,CSAPGLAGGGETQYF
TRBD2,TRBJ2-3,TRBV25-1,few,TGTGCCAGCAGTGATTGGGACTACCTTAGCACAGATACGCAGTATTTT,CASSDWDYLSTDTQYF
TRBD1,TRBJ1-6,TRBV6-1,many,TGTGCCAGTCGACAGGGCCGGCGTTGGTATTCACCCCTCCACTTT,CASRQGRRWYSPLHF
TRBD2,TRBJ2-7,TRBV7-8,-,TGTGCCAGCAGCTTCTCCAGCGGGAGTAACTACGAGCAGTACTTC,CASSFSSGSNYEQYF
TRBD1,TRBJ1-2,TRBV7-8,-,TGTGCCAGCAGCCCCAGACCAGACAGGGGGGGTTGGGGCTACACCTTC,CASSPRPDRGGWGYTF
-,TRBJ2-7,TRBV9,few,TGTGCCGGCAGCGTAACCGCGATCGTCGGCCTCGAGCAGTACTTC,CAGSVTAIVGLEQYF
-,TRBJ2-1,TRBV11-3,many,TGTGCCAGCAGCTTAGGGCTAGTTGGTAATGAGCAGTTCTTC,CASSLGLVGNEQFF
TRBD2,TRBJ2-1,TRBV6-1,many,TGTGCCAGCAGTTGGCCGGGACTAGCGGGATCCAATGAGCAGTTCTTC,CASSWPGLAGSNEQFF
TRBD1,TRBJ2-7,TRBV2,many,TGTGCCAGCAGTGAACGTGGGACAGGGATATCCGAGCAGTACTTC,CASSERGTGISEQYF
TRBD2,TRBJ2-1,TRBV2,many,TGTGCCAGCATGGGGAGCGGGAGAGGCATCTACAATGAGCAGTTCTTC,CASMGSGRGIYNEQFF
TRBD2,TRBJ2-1,TRBV20-1,many,TGCAGTGCTAGCTCTAGCGGGGCCTACAATGAGCAGTTCTTC,CSASSSGAYNEQFF
TRBD2,TRBJ2-3,TRBV27,many,TGTGCCAGCAGTTGGGAAAGCGGGAGGGCGACTCGCACAGATACGCAGTATTTT,CASSWESGRATRTDTQYF
-,TRBJ2-7,TRBV3-1,many,TGTGCCAGCAGCCAAACCGGGGCCTACGAGCAGTACTTC,CASSQTGAYEQYF
-,TRBJ1-1,TRBV2,many,TGTGCCACCGGTGGAGTTTTTAAGACTGAAGCTTTCTTT,CATGGVFKTEAFF
TRBD2,TRBJ2-2,TRBV12-3/TRBV12-4,many,TGTGCCAGCCTGCGGGGGCGGGAGGAGAACACCGGGGAGCTGTTTTTT,CASLRGREENTGELFF
TRBD1,TRBJ1-1,TRBV10-3,few,TGTGCCATCAGGGACAGGGGCTATAGGAACACTGAAGCTTTCTTT,CAIRDRGYRNTEAFF
-,TRBJ1-2,TRBV7-3,-,TGTGCCAGCAGGCCTCGCACGGGCGGCTACACCTTC,CASRPRTGGYTF
TRBD1,TRBJ1-6,TRBV12-3/TRBV12-4,many,TGTGCCAGCAGTTGGGACAGGGGTTCACCCCTCCACTTT,CASSWDRGSPLHF
-,TRBJ1-1,TRBV30,many,TGTGCCTGGAGTGTAAGTTATGGGGGGGCGGCCAGCGGCACTGAAGCTTTCTTT,CAWSVSYGGAASGTEAFF
-,TRBJ1-1,TRBV5-1,-,TGCGCCAGCAGCCCGCAAATGGGGGACACTGAAGCTTTCTTT,CASSPQMGDTEAFF
-,TRBJ2-1,TRBV20-1,many,TGCAGTGCAATCCGCGCGGGGGCCTCCTACAATGAGCAGTTCTTC,CSAIRAGASYNEQFF
-,TRBJ1-5,TRBV5-6,many,TGTGCCAGCAGCTTGTTCTTTATATCAGGACAGCCCCAGCATTTT,CASSLFFISGQPQHF
-,TRBJ2-1,TRBV5-1,once,TGCGCCAGCAGCTCCGGGGGCGGGTCCTACAATGGGCAGTTCTTC,CASSSGGGSYNGQFF
TRBD1,TRBJ1-2,TRBV27,many,TGTGCCAGCAGCCCGACAGGGGCCGCTAATGGCTACACCTTC,CASSPTGAANGYTF
TRBD2,TRBJ2-1,TRBV20-1,-,TGCAGTGCTCGGGAGGGCGAAGTCTCCTACAATGAGCAGTTCTTC,CSAREGEVSYNEQFF
-,TRBJ1-1,TRBV19,many,TGTGCCAGTAGTAGAAGAAGTCGACAGAACACTGAAGCTTTCTTT,CASSRRSRQNTEAFF
-,TRBJ1-1,TRBV6-1,many,TGTGCCAGCACCGGAGGACAAATGAACACTGAAGCTTTCTTT,CASTGGQMNTEAFF
-,TRBJ2-3,TRBV2,many,TGTGCCAGCAGATGGGGCACAGATACGCAGTATTTT,CASRWGTDTQYF
-,TRBJ2-7,TRBV5-1,many,TGCGCCAGCAGCTTGGAGATCGGGAGTGTCTACGAGCAGTACTTC,CASSLEIGSVYEQYF
-,TRBJ1-1,TRBV5-1,many,TGCGCCAGCAGCTTCCCAGGGAACACTGAAGCTTTCTTT,CASSFPGNTEAFF
TRBD1,TRBJ1-3,TRBV9,few,TGTGCCAGCAGCGTAGAACAGGGGCTCCATGGAAACACCATATATTTT,CASSVEQGLHGNTIYF
TRBD2,TRBJ2-2,TRBV3-1,-,TGTGCCAGCAGCCAAGATTTACTAGCGAGCGCGAACACCGGGGAGCTGTTTTTT,CASSQDLLASANTGELFF
-,TRBJ2-5,TRBV7-7,many,TGTGCTAGCAGCTTAGGAGGGACAGCCCAAGAGACCCAGTACTTC,CASSLGGTAQETQYF
TRBD2,TRBJ2-3,TRBV30,-,TGTGCCTGGTTTCGTAGCGGGAGGGCCACAGATACGCAGTATTTT,CAWFRSGRATDTQYF
-,TRBJ2-5,TRBV20-1,many,TGCAGTGTTAGGGGGGGTGCGTTCCAAGAGACCCAGTACTTC,CSVRGGAFQETQYF
-,TRBJ2-7,TRBV20-1,many,TGCAGTGCTAGCGGGCTACAGGGCGCGGGGGAGCAGTACTTC,CSASGLQGAGEQYF
-,TRBJ2-7,TRBV6-1,many,TGTGCCAGCAGACCCGGACAAGGGCCCTACGAGCAGTACTTC,CASRPGQGPYEQYF
-,TRBJ2-5,TRBV2,many,TGTGCCAGCAGTGAAGAATGGGCTGGCTCCGAGACCCAGTACTTC,CASSEEWAGSETQYF
TRBD1,TRBJ1-6,TRBV13,-,TGTGCCAGCAGAAACATACCGGGACAGGGAACAGCTTCACCCCTCCACTTT,CASRNIPGQGTASPLHF
TRBD1,TRBJ2-1,TRBV12-3/TRBV12-4,-,TGTGCCAGCAGTTTATCAGGGGGCAACAATGAGCAGTTCTTC,CASSLSGGNNEQFF